This TCR beta chain was sequenced in a study of T cell responses to AZD1222 COVID-19 vaccine. The J segment lost 4 bases and the V segment lost 2 bases, leaving 1 base of the junction unmatched. Per the germline V gene, CDR1 is SGHRS and CDR2 is YFSETQ. The CDR3 is 14 amino acids. Points from the study as a whole: Variant regions that are unmutated are reportedly the target of nearly half of spike-specific TCRs. Rises in breadth and depth of Spike-specific TCRs came after two AZD1222 doses. Among the donors, most were white British and more were female, and clonal diversity was possibly underestimated.

This clone was observed once. Its antigen is as yet unknown. Sequenced by immunoSEQ multiplex PCR; TCRdb stores in-frame clones only, minus some. The sample records 40,000 to 60,000 clones, 79% being singletons. The V and J genes are TRBV5-1 and TRBJ1-4; 8 bases match TRBD1. This receptor was identified in an adult in good health. The sequences come from peripheral blood, collected on day 0 of MenACWY control vaccination. The CDR3 spells CASSLQGGNEKLFF. In DNA, the CDR3 is TGCGCCAGCAGCTTACAGGGGGGTAATGAAAAACTGTTTTTT.